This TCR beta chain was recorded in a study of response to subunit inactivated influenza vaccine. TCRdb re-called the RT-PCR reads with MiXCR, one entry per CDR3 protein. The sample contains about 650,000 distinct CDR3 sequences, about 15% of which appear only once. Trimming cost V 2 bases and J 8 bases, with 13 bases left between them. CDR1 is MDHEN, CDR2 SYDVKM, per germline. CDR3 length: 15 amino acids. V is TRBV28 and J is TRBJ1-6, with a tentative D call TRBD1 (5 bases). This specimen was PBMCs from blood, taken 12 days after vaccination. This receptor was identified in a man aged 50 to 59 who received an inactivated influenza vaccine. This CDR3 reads CASSLGPGTHSPLHF. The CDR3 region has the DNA TGTGCCAGCAGTTTAGGGCCAGGGACGCATTCACCCCTCCACTTT.